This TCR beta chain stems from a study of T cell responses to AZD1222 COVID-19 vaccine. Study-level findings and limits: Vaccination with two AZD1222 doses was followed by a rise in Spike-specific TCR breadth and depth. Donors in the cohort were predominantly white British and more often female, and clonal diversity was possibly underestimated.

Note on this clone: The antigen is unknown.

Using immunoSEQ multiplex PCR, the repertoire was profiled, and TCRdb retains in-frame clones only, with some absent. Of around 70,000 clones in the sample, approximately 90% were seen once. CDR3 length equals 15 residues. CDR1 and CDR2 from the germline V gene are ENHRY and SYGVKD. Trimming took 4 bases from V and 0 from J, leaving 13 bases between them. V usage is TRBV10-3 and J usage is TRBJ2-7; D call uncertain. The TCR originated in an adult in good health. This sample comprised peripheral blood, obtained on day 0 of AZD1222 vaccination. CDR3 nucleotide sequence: TGTGCCATCAGTGGGGAACCGACTGACTCCTACGAGCAGTACTTC. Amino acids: CAISGEPTDSYEQYF.